These T cell receptor beta chains were read from a single sample in a study of T cell changes during pregnancy in multiple sclerosis. Sequenced by immunoSEQ multiplex PCR; TCRdb stores in-frame clones only, minus some. The top ten clones hold 0.39% of a sample with tens of thousands of clones, 92% of them seen once. The sequencing here drew on CD4+ T cells from peripheral blood mononuclear cells, taken after pregnancy. Source of these receptors: a female donor with multiple sclerosis, enrolled in a pregnancy study. The CDR3 runs from the conserved cysteine through the conserved F or W. The D gene is left open where the match is weak. The size of a clone is reported for some rows only, either as once, few or many, or as a class for expanded clones.

len: 13; v_gene: TRBV25-1; abundance: NA; j_gene: TRBJ1-2; d_gene: TRBD1; CDR3nt: TGCTTGCCTCCGGGACAGGCTACGAATGGCTACACCTTC; CDR3aa: CLPPGQATNGYTF
len: 14; v_gene: TRBV2; abundance: NA; j_gene: TRBJ2-1; d_gene: TRBD1; CDR3nt: TGTGCCAGCATGAACAGGGGGATCTACAATGAGCAGTTCTTC; CDR3aa: CASMNRGIYNEQFF
len: 13; v_gene: TRBV6-1; abundance: NA; j_gene: TRBJ2-7; d_gene: TRBD1; CDR3nt: TGTGCCAGCAGTACGGGACAGGACACTACTCAGTACTTC; CDR3aa: CASSTGQDTTQYF
len: 17; v_gene: TRBV6-4; abundance: once; j_gene: TRBJ2-3; d_gene: TRBD2; CDR3nt: TGTGCCAGCAGGGCGTCTAGCGGGGGCCTCCGCCCAGATACGCAGTATTTT; CDR3aa: CASRASSGGLRPDTQYF
len: 13; v_gene: TRBV29-1; abundance: NA; j_gene: TRBJ2-7; d_gene: NA; CDR3nt: TGCAGCGTTGCGCGACACTCGTCCTACGAGCAGTACTTC; CDR3aa: CSVARHSSYEQYF
len: 14; v_gene: TRBV11-3; abundance: NA; j_gene: TRBJ2-1; d_gene: NA; CDR3nt: TGTGCCAGCAGCTTAAGGAGCTCCTACAATGAGCAGTTCTTC; CDR3aa: CASSLRSSYNEQFF
len: 15; v_gene: TRBV18; abundance: NA; j_gene: TRBJ2-7; d_gene: NA; CDR3nt: TGTGCCAGCTCACCCCGCGGAGCTAGCTCCTACGAGCAGTACTTC; CDR3aa: CASSPRGASSYEQYF
len: 18; v_gene: TRBV19; abundance: NA; j_gene: TRBJ2-5; d_gene: TRBD1; CDR3nt: TGTGCCAGTAGTTCCCGGGACAGGGGGCGGGTGGGCCAAGAGACCCAGTACTTC; CDR3aa: CASSSRDRGRVGQETQYF
len: 14; v_gene: TRBV9; abundance: NA; j_gene: TRBJ2-2; d_gene: NA; CDR3nt: TGTGCCAGCAGCGTACAAACTGAAAACGGGGAGCTGTTTTTT; CDR3aa: CASSVQTENGELFF
len: 14; v_gene: TRBV28; abundance: NA; j_gene: TRBJ1-5; d_gene: NA; CDR3nt: TGTGCCAGCAGTTTTAACAGGGTAAATCAGCCCCAGCATTTT; CDR3aa: CASSFNRVNQPQHF
len: 16; v_gene: TRBV7-8; abundance: NA; j_gene: TRBJ1-3; d_gene: NA; CDR3nt: TGTGCCAGCAGCCTAAAGAGGGATAGGGCTGGAAACACCATATATTTT; CDR3aa: CASSLKRDRAGNTIYF
len: 15; v_gene: TRBV7-9; abundance: once; j_gene: TRBJ2-3; d_gene: NA; CDR3nt: TGTGCCAGCAGCTTCGGCAGGGGAAATACAGATACGCAGTATTTT; CDR3aa: CASSFGRGNTDTQYF
len: 15; v_gene: TRBV7-3; abundance: NA; j_gene: TRBJ2-3; d_gene: NA; CDR3nt: TGTGCCAGCAGCTTAACGGCCCACGGGGGAGATACGCAGTATTTT; CDR3aa: CASSLTAHGGDTQYF
len: 14; v_gene: TRBV7-9; abundance: NA; j_gene: TRBJ1-1; d_gene: NA; CDR3nt: TGTGCCAGCAGCTTAGCCAAGGGGCGTTCTGAAGCTTTCTTT; CDR3aa: CASSLAKGRSEAFF
len: 12; v_gene: TRBV29-1; abundance: few; j_gene: TRBJ2-1; d_gene: TRBD1; CDR3nt: TGCAGCGTTGAGATTTCTAGGACAGGCGGGCTCTTC; CDR3aa: CSVEISRTGGLF
len: 15; v_gene: TRBV6-6; abundance: NA; j_gene: TRBJ2-7; d_gene: TRBD1; CDR3nt: TGTGCCAGCAGCTTCTGGACAGGGGAGGGTAACGAGCAGTACTTC; CDR3aa: CASSFWTGEGNEQYF
len: 14; v_gene: TRBV7-2; abundance: NA; j_gene: TRBJ1-1; d_gene: NA; CDR3nt: TGTGCCAGCAGCGGGCAGTCATTGAACACTGAAGCTTTCTTT; CDR3aa: CASSGQSLNTEAFF
len: 16; v_gene: TRBV5-1; abundance: NA; j_gene: TRBJ2-7; d_gene: TRBD2; CDR3nt: TGCGCCAGCAGCCTAGGACTAGCGGGAATCTCCTACGAGCAGTACTTC; CDR3aa: CASSLGLAGISYEQYF
len: 14; v_gene: TRBV25-1; abundance: NA; j_gene: TRBJ2-1; d_gene: TRBD1; CDR3nt: TGTGCCAGCGCCCGACAGGGTAACTACAATGAGCAGTTCTTC; CDR3aa: CASARQGNYNEQFF
len: 14; v_gene: TRBV7-8; abundance: NA; j_gene: TRBJ2-3; d_gene: TRBD2; CDR3nt: TGTGCCAGCAGCCTCGGGACTAGCGGGGCCCGCCAGTATTTT; CDR3aa: CASSLGTSGARQYF
len: 12; v_gene: TRBV7-9; abundance: NA; j_gene: TRBJ2-7; d_gene: NA; CDR3nt: TGTGCCAGCAGCTCCTTTCTCTACGAGCAGTACTTC; CDR3aa: CASSSFLYEQYF
len: 14; v_gene: TRBV6-4; abundance: NA; j_gene: TRBJ1-6; d_gene: TRBD1; CDR3nt: TGTGCCAGCAGTAGGACAGGGACCGAATCACCCCTCCACTTT; CDR3aa: CASSRTGTESPLHF
len: 16; v_gene: TRBV5-4; abundance: NA; j_gene: TRBJ2-2; d_gene: TRBD2; CDR3nt: TGTGCCAGCAGCCCGGGACTAGCGGGAGTCACCGGGGAGCTGTTTTTT; CDR3aa: CASSPGLAGVTGELFF
len: 13; v_gene: TRBV10-1; abundance: NA; j_gene: TRBJ2-5; d_gene: TRBD2; CDR3nt: TGCGCCAGCAGTACCGGGACTAGGGGGACCCAGTACTTC; CDR3aa: CASSTGTRGTQYF
len: 16; v_gene: TRBV9; abundance: NA; j_gene: TRBJ2-7; d_gene: TRBD2; CDR3nt: TGTGCCAGCAGCGTAGGTTCTAGCGGGAGACGTAGCGAGCAGTACTTC; CDR3aa: CASSVGSSGRRSEQYF
len: 16; v_gene: TRBV27; abundance: once; j_gene: TRBJ2-7; d_gene: NA; CDR3nt: TGTGCCAGCGGAAGAGCAGGGGCGCAATCGGGCTACGAGCAGTACTTC; CDR3aa: CASGRAGAQSGYEQYF
len: 14; v_gene: TRBV5-4; abundance: NA; j_gene: TRBJ2-3; d_gene: NA; CDR3nt: TGTGCCAGCAGCCCGGCGGGGAACACAGATACGCAGTATTTT; CDR3aa: CASSPAGNTDTQYF
len: 17; v_gene: TRBV11-3; abundance: NA; j_gene: TRBJ2-1; d_gene: TRBD2; CDR3nt: TGTGCCAGCAGCTTAGTCCTAGCGGGAGCGCCTGGCAATGAGCAGTTCTTC; CDR3aa: CASSLVLAGAPGNEQFF
len: 14; v_gene: TRBV7-2; abundance: NA; j_gene: TRBJ1-1; d_gene: NA; CDR3nt: TGTGCCAGCACCGGTGACAGCATGAACACTGAAGCTTTCTTT; CDR3aa: CASTGDSMNTEAFF
len: 15; v_gene: TRBV19; abundance: NA; j_gene: TRBJ2-2; d_gene: TRBD2; CDR3nt: TGTGCCAGTCACGGGACTAGCGGACAATTCGGGGAGCTGTTTTTT; CDR3aa: CASHGTSGQFGELFF
len: 14; v_gene: TRBV11-2; abundance: NA; j_gene: TRBJ2-3; d_gene: NA; CDR3nt: TGTGCCAGCAGCCCCGCTACAGACACAGATACGCAGTATTTT; CDR3aa: CASSPATDTDTQYF
len: 15; v_gene: TRBV23-1; abundance: once; j_gene: TRBJ2-7; d_gene: TRBD1; CDR3nt: TGCGCCAGCAGTCAATCGAGGGGACAGGGGTACGAGCAGTACTTC; CDR3aa: CASSQSRGQGYEQYF
len: 13; v_gene: TRBV25-1; abundance: NA; j_gene: TRBJ1-2; d_gene: NA; CDR3nt: TGTGCCAGCAGTGATCGCCCCGGGGGTGGCTACACCTTC; CDR3aa: CASSDRPGGGYTF
len: 15; v_gene: TRBV6-5; abundance: NA; j_gene: TRBJ1-1; d_gene: NA; CDR3nt: TGTGCCAGCAGTTACTCGAAAAGGGGGAACACTGAAGCTTTCTTT; CDR3aa: CASSYSKRGNTEAFF
len: 14; v_gene: TRBV5-6; abundance: NA; j_gene: TRBJ2-3; d_gene: NA; CDR3nt: TGTGCCAGCAGCTTGACGGGGAGTGCAGATACGCAGTATTTT; CDR3aa: CASSLTGSADTQYF
len: 16; v_gene: TRBV19; abundance: NA; j_gene: TRBJ2-3; d_gene: TRBD1; CDR3nt: TGTGCCAGTAGTACCTACAGGGGAGAGGACACAGATACGCAGTATTTT; CDR3aa: CASSTYRGEDTDTQYF
len: 17; v_gene: TRBV27; abundance: once; j_gene: TRBJ2-2; d_gene: TRBD1; CDR3nt: TGTGCCAGCAGTTTATCGCCCTCACAGGGGGCAGCCGGGGAGCTGTTTTTT; CDR3aa: CASSLSPSQGAAGELFF
len: 13; v_gene: TRBV9; abundance: NA; j_gene: TRBJ1-5; d_gene: NA; CDR3nt: TGTGCCAGCAGCGTGGCCACAGATCAGCCCCAGCATTTT; CDR3aa: CASSVATDQPQHF
len: 13; v_gene: TRBV28; abundance: NA; j_gene: TRBJ1-1; d_gene: NA; CDR3nt: TGTGCCAGCAGTCCCGCCCGGATGGGAGGAGCTTTCTTT; CDR3aa: CASSPARMGGAFF
len: 14; v_gene: TRBV11-2; abundance: NA; j_gene: TRBJ2-1; d_gene: TRBD1; CDR3nt: TGTGCCAGCAGTATGGACAGGTCCTACAATGAGCAGTTCTTC; CDR3aa: CASSMDRSYNEQFF